What follows describes a single TCR beta chain. This clonotype turned up a few times. Its specific antigen is unknown. No qualities accompany the bases; no much larger clone lies one base away. The TCR beta CDR3 regions were amplified from RNA transcripts. The TCR CDR3 was subjected to a first round of RT-PCR using the HTBI primer set and the Qiagen OneStep RT-PCR kit. The libraries were constructed in a second round of multiplex PCR and then size-selected and purified. Paired-end sequencing of the libraries was performed with 100 bp reads on an Illumina HiSeq2000. In the source study's methods: SOAPnuke was used to process the raw data, removing reads that contained adapters or uncalled bases, had a mean Phred below 15, or lacked an exact match to the constant primer or identifier. High-quality paired reads were merged using COPE v1.2.5, and each unique nucleotide sequence was defined as a clonotype. MiTCR v1.1 was used to align clonotypes to the IMGT TRBV, TRBD and TRBJ reference segments. Analysis was restricted to V-J combinations with a frequency above 0.0001, which covered approximately 99% of repertoires. A TCS score was defined as the ratio of F50 (clonal expansion) to E x V (chaos), with BLOSUM62-based TCRdist applied between CDR3 peptides within each V-J. Welch's t-statistics and random forest reduced 514 V-J features to roughly 13, which were used in a naive Bayes classifier (R e1071). The public sequencing data were trimmed at Q25 with fastp and processed into clonotypes with MiXCR by TCRdb, which kept only in-frame beta chains. Each entry is one CDR3 protein sequence, shown with its most common DNA and genes. For this entry, the V and J calls and clone size follow TCRdb and not the study's own pipeline. Recorded for this sample are 200,000 to 250,000 distinct CDR3 sequences; roughly 15% of them occurred a single time. Approximately 50% of the sample is held by the ten biggest clonotypes.

Taken from cysteine to phenylalanine, the CDR3 has 14 residues. Left in the record is the CDR3 DNA by itself, 42 bases read in frame from the first base. The germline V gene yields SGHDT for CDR1 and YYEEEE for CDR2. The V end loses 0 bases and the J end loses 2 bases, and a stretch of 9 bases separates them. Stable Graves' hyperthyroidism was defined as the absence of progression to ophthalmopathy over 18 months of follow-up. The hyperthyroidism patients were between 18 and 65 years old and newly diagnosed, with a disease duration of less than 2 months. Exclusion was applied to patients with uncontrolled infections, other autoimmune diseases, pregnancy or lactation. Clinical symptoms, serum thyroxine and TRAb, thyroid ultrasound, and orbital computed tomography formed the basis for the diagnoses. PBMCs were separated from under 11 ml of fresh peripheral blood using Ficoll-Paque density gradient centrifugation. Trizol reagent was used to extract total RNA, and RNA quality was then checked on an Agilent 2100 Bioanalyzer.

This sample was taken from a study of T cells in Graves' hyperthyroidism and ophthalmopathy (dated by TCRdb to about 2019). Regarding the research as a whole: Peripheral blood samples were taken at initial diagnosis, before any treatment was given. Following sampling, methimazole starting at 30 mg daily was given to hyperthyroidism patients, and high-dose intravenous methylprednisolone was given to ophthalmopathy patients. The 100 discovery patients were randomly split 7:3 into training and test sets. Prospective prediction of ophthalmopathy was tested in an independent validation cohort of approximately 19 hyperthyroidism patients and some 17 patients who later progressed to ophthalmopathy. To identify distinguishing TCR V-J signatures, a discovery cohort of around 98 patients was used, comprising 40 to 45 with Graves' ophthalmopathy and roughly 60 with stable Graves' hyperthyroidism. In several Graves' hyperthyroidism patients, the study also compared T-cell repertoires from thyroid tissue with T-cell repertoires from blood. The paper reports TCR Vbeta CDR3 sequencing of over 130 peripheral blood samples: approximately 41 ophthalmopathy, about 75 hyperthyroidism and 17 progressor patients. General conclusions and limits of the study: Ophthalmopathy was separated from stable hyperthyroidism by a 13 V-J signature model, with over 85% sensitivity and 81% to 83% specificity obtained in cross-validation and 80%/75% obtained in testing. Sample size was not statistically predetermined, and blinding of investigators to group allocation was not performed. Most expanded thyroid clonotypes (frequency above 0.001) were also detected in blood, a finding suggesting that blood repertoires may reflect thyroid immune responses. In validation, the model predicted progression to ophthalmopathy a median of roughly six months before onset, with around 70% sensitivity and roughly 72% specificity.

The sample was blood. This TCR derives from a man aged 45 to 65 with Graves' hyperthyroidism. The chain was built from TRBV5-6 and TRBJ2-7; the D gene is unclear. For the CDR3, the sequence is CASSLGAVTYEQYF. The DNA reads as follows: TGTGCCAGCAGCTTGGGAGCCGTTACCTACGAGCAGTACTTC.